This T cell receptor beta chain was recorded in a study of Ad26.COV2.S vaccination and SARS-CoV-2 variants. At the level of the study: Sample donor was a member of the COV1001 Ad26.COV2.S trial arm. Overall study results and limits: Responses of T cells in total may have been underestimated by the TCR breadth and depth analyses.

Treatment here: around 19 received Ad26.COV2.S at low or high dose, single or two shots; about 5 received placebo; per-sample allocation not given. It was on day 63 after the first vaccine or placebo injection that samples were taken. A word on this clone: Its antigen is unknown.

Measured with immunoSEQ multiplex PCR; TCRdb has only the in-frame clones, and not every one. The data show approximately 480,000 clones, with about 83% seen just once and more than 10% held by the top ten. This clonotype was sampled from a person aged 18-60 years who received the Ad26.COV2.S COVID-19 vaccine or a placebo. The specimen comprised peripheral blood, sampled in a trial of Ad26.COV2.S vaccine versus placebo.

This chain's CDR3 is CASTPPGGNEQFF. In DNA form, the CDR3 reads TGTGCCAGTACCCCGCCCGGGGGGAATGAGCAGTTCTTC. The chain has TRBV19 and TRBJ2-1; 7 bases are shared with TRBD2. The CDR3 runs 13 residues. Germline CDR1 LNHDA, CDR2 SQIVND (reference sequence). V dropped 7 bases and J dropped 7; count of bases not matched to a gene: 7. Supplemented by reference TRBV19 and TRBJ2-1, the full variable domain reads DGGITQSPKYLFRKEGQNVTLSCEQNLNHDAMYWYRQDPGQGLRLIYYSQIVNDFQKGDIAEGYSVSREKKESFPLTVTSAQKNPTAFYLCASTPPGGNEQFFGPGTRLTVL.